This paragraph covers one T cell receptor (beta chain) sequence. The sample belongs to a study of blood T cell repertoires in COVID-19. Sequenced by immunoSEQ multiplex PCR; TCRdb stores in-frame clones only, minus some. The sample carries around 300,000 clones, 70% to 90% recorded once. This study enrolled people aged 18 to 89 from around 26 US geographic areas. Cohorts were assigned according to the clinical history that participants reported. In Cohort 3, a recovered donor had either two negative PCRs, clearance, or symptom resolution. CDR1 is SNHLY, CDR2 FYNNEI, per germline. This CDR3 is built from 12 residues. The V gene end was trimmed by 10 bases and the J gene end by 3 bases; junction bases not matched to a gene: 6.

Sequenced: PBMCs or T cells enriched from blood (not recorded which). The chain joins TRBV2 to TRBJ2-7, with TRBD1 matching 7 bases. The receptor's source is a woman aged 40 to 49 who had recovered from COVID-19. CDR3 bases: TGTGCCACCGGACAGGCCAACTACGAGCAGTACTTC. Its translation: CATGQANYEQYF.